These 22 T cell receptor beta chains share one sample of origin, sequenced in a study of blood T cell repertoires in COVID-19. Sequenced by immunoSEQ multiplex PCR; TCRdb stores in-frame clones only, minus some. The sample carries some 91,000 clones, around three quarters recorded once. Sequenced input: peripheral blood. The receptors come from a man between 65 and 80 years old with acute or convalescent COVID-19.

This clone has only one observation. The V gene is TRBV18, the J gene TRBJ2-5; 8 bases match TRBD2. This CDR3 has 17 residues. V trimming: 2 bases; J trimming: 6 bases; junction bases outside the gene matches: 14. CDR1 and CDR2 (germline): KGHSH, LQKENI. This CDR3 reads CASSPALLTAGGQTQYF. DNA for the CDR3: TGTGCCAGCTCACCAGCCTTATTAACCGCGGGGGGACAGACCCAGTACTTC.

The sample holds many counts of this clone. The chain carries TRBV5-1 and TRBJ1-2; TRBD1 matches at 9 bases. This CDR3 has 12 amino acids. V lost 4 bases to trimming and J lost 9 bases; unmatched junction nucleotides: 4. Germline CDR1 is SGHRS and CDR2 is YFSETQ. CDR3 region: CASSPGQGRYTF. The DNA of the CDR3 is TGCGCCAGCAGCCCCGGACAGGGGCGCTACACCTTC.

This clone was seen only a few times. The chain combines TRBV5-6 with TRBJ1-3, with D possibly TRBD1 on 6 matching bases. V lost 4 bases to trimming and J lost 0 bases, with 8 bases between them. The CDR3 is made up of 14 amino acids. Looked up from germline, CDR1 is SGHDT and CDR2 is YYEEEE. CDR3 sequence (DNA): TGTGCCAGCAGCCAGGGGTTCTCTGGAAACACCATATATTTT. It encodes CASSQGFSGNTIYF.

This chain joins TRBV28 and TRBJ1-1; D might be TRBD1 (6 bases). The ends were cut back, 7 bases at V and 7 bases at J, with 16 bases in the middle. The length of the CDR3 is 13 residues. The germline V gene has CDR1 MDHEN and CDR2 SYDVKM. CDR3 region: CASTAIQGFEAFF. CDR3 nucleotide sequence: TGTGCCAGCACCGCAATACAGGGATTTGAAGCTTTCTTT.

The genes are TRBV30 and TRBJ2-1; D possibly corresponds to TRBD2 (5 bases). Germline V CDR1 and CDR2: GTSNPN, SVGIG (reference sequence). This CDR3 has 14 amino acids. V was clipped by 0 bases and J by 8 bases, with 14 bases between them. CDR3 amino acids: CAWSVIRGGHEQFF. CDR3 DNA: TGTGCCTGGAGTGTAATACGGGGTGGCCATGAGCAGTTCTTC.

This chain joins TRBV5-1 and TRBJ1-4, with D hard to call. The germline gives CDR1 SGHRS, CDR2 YFSETQ. V was trimmed by 0 bases and J by 5 bases, leaving 14 bases between them. The CDR3 consists of 16 residues. Here the CDR3 DNA reads TGCGCCAGCAGCTTGGGTCTAGGCTTGGCAAATGAAAAACTGTTTTTT. It specifies CASSLGLGLANEKLFF.

CDR3: CASGLTGAGNEKLFF. As DNA, the CDR3 is TGTGCTAGTGGTCTTACAGGGGCTGGTAATGAAAAACTGTTTTTT. The chain employs TRBV12-5 and TRBJ1-4, with 7 bases identical to TRBD1. The germline V gene has CDR1 LGHNT and CDR2 FRNRAP. This CDR3 is 15 amino acids long. V gave up 5 bases and J gave up 4 bases; unmatched junction bases: 7.

V gene TRBV18 combines with J gene TRBJ2-7, with D possibly being TRBD1 (6 bases). The CDR3 runs 14 residues. Germline lookup yields CDR1 KGHSH and CDR2 LQKENI. Trimming took off 3 bases at V and 1 base at J, with 10 bases between the two ends. The CDR3 DNA reads TGTGCCAGCTCACCCGACAGGATATCCTACGAGCAGTACTTC. Encoded protein: CASSPDRISYEQYF.

V gene TRBV14 combines with J gene TRBJ1-6, with 8 bases fitting TRBD1. CDR3 length: 14 residues. V was clipped by 1 base and J by 11 bases; unmatched bases: 4. The germline V gene has CDR1 SGHDN and CDR2 FVKESK. The CDR3: CASSQASRGPPLHF. CDR3 nucleotide sequence: TGTGCCAGCAGCCAAGCGAGCAGGGGGCCACCCCTCCACTTT.

This chain links TRBV5-6 with TRBJ1-2; TRBD1 aligns across 8 bases. The germline V gene has CDR1 SGHDT and CDR2 YYEEEE. The CDR3 is made up of 13 amino acids. V was clipped by 4 bases and J by 7 bases; unmatched bases: 6. CDR3 nucleotides: TGTGCCAGCAGCCCCCAGGGGGCGCGTGGCTACACCTTC. Its translation is CASSPQGARGYTF.

This clone was counted ten times or more. V and J are TRBV6-5 and TRBJ1-1; no firm D call. V gave up 0 bases and J gave up 4 bases, with 3 bases separating them. Germline assignment: CDR1 MNHEY and CDR2 SVGAGI. The CDR3 has 12 amino acids. DNA of the CDR3: TGTGCCAGCAGTTACTCGGCCACTGAAGCTTTCTTT. It codes for CASSYSATEAFF.

This rearrangement joins TRBV5-1 to TRBJ2-1, with TRBD2 matching 13 bases. The CDR3 is 17 amino acids. Trimming at V came to 0 bases and at J to 4 bases, leaving 4 bases not matched to a gene. Germline CDR1 SGHRS, CDR2 YFSETQ. The CDR3 reads CASSLGLAGGRYNEQFF. The CDR3, as DNA: TGCGCCAGCAGCTTGGGACTAGCGGGGGGCCGTTACAATGAGCAGTTCTTC. Variable domain in full (rest from reference TRBV5-1 and TRBJ2-1): KAGVTQTPRYLIKTRGQQVTLSCSPISGHRSVSWYQQTPGQGLQFLFEYFSETQRNKGNFPGRFSGRQFSNSRSEMNVSTLELGDSALYLCASSLGLAGGRYNEQFFGPGTRLTVL.

The V call is TRBV19, the J call TRBJ2-3; a possible D gene is TRBD2 (6 bases). CDR1 is LNHDA and CDR2 is SQIVND in the germline V gene (reference sequence). The CDR3 spans 16 residues. Deletions cut 6 bases from V and 6 bases from J, with 22 bases between. CDR3 amino acids: CASSHRRGGSTDTQYF. The CDR3 coding sequence is TGTGCCAGTAGCCATAGAAGAGGAGGGTCCACGGATACGCAGTATTTT.

The chain has TRBV5-1 and TRBJ1-3; D is undetermined. Trimming shortened V by 4 bases and J by 1 base, and 9 bases separated the two germline ends. CDR3 length: 14 residues. CDR1 is SGHRS and CDR2 is YFSETQ in the germline V gene. The CDR3 nucleotides are TGCGCCAGCAGCGACGGGAGGTCTGGAAACACCATATATTTT. Residues: CASSDGRSGNTIYF.

This chain connects TRBV2 to TRBJ1-1; D ambiguous. Trimming cost V 3 bases and J 3 bases, with 5 bases left between them. The CDR3 contains 12 residues. Germline assignment: CDR1 SNHLY and CDR2 FYNNEI. CDR3 nucleotides: TGTGCCAGCAGTGAGCAGGACACTGAAGCTTTCTTT. This translates into CASSEQDTEAFF.

The chain couples TRBV2 to TRBJ2-4; the match to TRBD1 covers 10 bases. The ends lost 4 bases at V and 6 bases at J; junction bases unmatched: 6. Germline lookup yields CDR1 SNHLY and CDR2 FYNNEI. The CDR3 extends over 15 amino acids. The DNA of the CDR3 is TGTGCCAGCAGTGCCCGTTGGACAGGGGGAAACATTCAGTACTTC. It translates to CASSARWTGGNIQYF.

The gene calls are TRBV3-1 (or the pseudogene TRBV3-2) and TRBJ2-7; D possibly corresponds to TRBD1 (5 bases). CDR1 LGHDT and CDR2 YNNKEL come from the germline V gene (reference sequence). The V gene lost 4 bases and the J gene lost 7 bases, with 14 bases spanning the gap. This CDR3 spans 13 amino acids. The CDR3 reads CASSPNTGEEQYV. CDR3 nucleotide sequence: TGTGCCAGCAGCCCGAATACAGGAGAAGAGCAGTACGTC.

There are a few counts of this clone. The rearrangement uses TRBV15 and TRBJ1-1; D is possibly TRBD1 (5 bases). V was cut by 0 bases and J by 5 bases, with 16 bases left in between. CDR1 and CDR2 from the germline V gene are LNHNV and YYDKDF (reference sequence). There are 16 residues in the CDR3. The CDR3 protein is CATSRDSTGVGTEAFF. CDR3 DNA sequence: TGTGCCACCAGCAGAGATTCGACGGGGGTTGGGACTGAAGCTTTCTTT.

This clone was seen a few times. This chain uses TRBV19 with TRBJ2-3; 10 bases match TRBD1. This CDR3 is 15 amino acids long. J lost 1 base, V lost 3 bases, and 1 base had no gene match. From germline, CDR1 is LNHDA and CDR2 SQIVND (reference sequence). The CDR3 here is CASSIGTGGTDTQYF. CDR3 sequence (DNA): TGTGCCAGTAGTATTGGGACAGGGGGCACAGATACGCAGTATTTT.

The chain uses TRBV20-1 and TRBJ2-7; tentatively, D is TRBD2 (5 bases). The CDR3 spans 13 residues. Germline V gene data show CDR1 as DFQATT and CDR2 as SNEGSKA (reference sequence). V gave up 3 bases and J gave up 7 bases, with 16 bases separating them. This CDR3 reads CSASPSHPGEQYV. In DNA form, the CDR3 reads TGCAGTGCTAGTCCTTCTCACCCGGGGGAGCAGTACGTC.

The V gene is TRBV9, the J gene TRBJ1-5; D is perhaps TRBD1 (6 bases). The CDR3 has 15 amino acids. In germline, CDR1 is SGDLS, CDR2 YYNGEE. The V end was cut by 4 bases, the J end by 0 bases, with 11 bases between. Here the CDR3 DNA reads TGTGCCAGCAGCTCCACAGGGAATAGCAATCAGCCCCAGCATTTT. Encoded protein: CASSSTGNSNQPQHF.

The rearrangement uses TRBV12-5 and TRBJ1-6; D gene ambiguous. Germline CDR1 is LGHNT and CDR2 is FRNRAP. CDR3 size: 13 residues. Trimming left V 4 bases short and J 8 bases short, with 9 bases between. CDR3 amino acids: CASGSRLDSPLHF. The DNA for the CDR3 is TGTGCTAGTGGTTCGAGGTTGGATTCACCCCTCCACTTT.